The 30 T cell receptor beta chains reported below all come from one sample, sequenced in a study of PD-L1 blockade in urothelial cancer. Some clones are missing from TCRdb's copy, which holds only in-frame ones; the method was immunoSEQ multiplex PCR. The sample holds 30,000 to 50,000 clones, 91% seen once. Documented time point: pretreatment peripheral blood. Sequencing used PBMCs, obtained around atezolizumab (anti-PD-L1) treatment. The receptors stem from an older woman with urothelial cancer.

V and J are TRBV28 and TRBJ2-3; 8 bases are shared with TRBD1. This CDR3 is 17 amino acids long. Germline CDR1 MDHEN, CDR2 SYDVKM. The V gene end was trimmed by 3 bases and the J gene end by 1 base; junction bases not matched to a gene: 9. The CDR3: CASSFGFGTGGTDTQYF. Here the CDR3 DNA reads TGTGCCAGCAGTTTCGGTTTCGGGACAGGAGGCACAGATACGCAGTATTTT.

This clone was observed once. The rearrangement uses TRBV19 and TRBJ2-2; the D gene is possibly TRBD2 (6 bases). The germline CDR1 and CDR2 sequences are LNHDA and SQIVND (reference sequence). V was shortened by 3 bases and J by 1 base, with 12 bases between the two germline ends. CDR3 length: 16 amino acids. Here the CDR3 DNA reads TGTGCCAGTAGTATGGAAATTAGCGGGAACACCGGGGAGCTGTTTTTT. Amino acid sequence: CASSMEISGNTGELFF.

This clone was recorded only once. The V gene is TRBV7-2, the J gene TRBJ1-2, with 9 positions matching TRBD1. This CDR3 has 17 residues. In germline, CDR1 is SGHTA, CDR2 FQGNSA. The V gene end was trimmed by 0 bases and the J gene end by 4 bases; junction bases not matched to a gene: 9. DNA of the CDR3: TGTGCCAGCAGCTTAGCGGCGGGACAGGGATTACTCTATGGCTACACCTTC. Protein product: CASSLAAGQGLLYGYTF.

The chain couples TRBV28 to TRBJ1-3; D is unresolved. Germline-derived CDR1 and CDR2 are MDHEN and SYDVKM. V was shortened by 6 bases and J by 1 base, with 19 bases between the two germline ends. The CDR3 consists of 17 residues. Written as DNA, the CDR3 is TGTGCCAGCAGCCTCGAGTCAGGCCGTCGATCTGGAAACACCATATATTTT. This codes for CASSLESGRRSGNTIYF.

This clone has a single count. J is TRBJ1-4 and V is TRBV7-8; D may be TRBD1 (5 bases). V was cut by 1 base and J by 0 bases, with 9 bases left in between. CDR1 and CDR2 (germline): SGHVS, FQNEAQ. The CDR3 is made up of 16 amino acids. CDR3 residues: CASSLGGGSTNEKLFF. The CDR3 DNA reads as TGTGCCAGCAGCTTAGGGGGGGGTTCAACTAATGAAAAACTGTTTTTT. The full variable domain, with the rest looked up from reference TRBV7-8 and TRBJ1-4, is GAGVSQSPRYKVAKRGQDVALRCDPISGHVSLFWYQQALGQGPEFLTYFQNEAQLDKSGLPSDRFFAERPEGSVSTLKIQRTQQEDSAVYLCASSLGGGSTNEKLFFGSGTQLSVL.

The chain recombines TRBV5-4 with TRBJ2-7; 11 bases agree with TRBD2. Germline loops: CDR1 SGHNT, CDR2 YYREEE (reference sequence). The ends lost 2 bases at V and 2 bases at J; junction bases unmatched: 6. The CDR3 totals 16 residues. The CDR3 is CASSLLLAGGTYEQYF. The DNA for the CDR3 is TGTGCCAGCAGCTTATTATTAGCGGGAGGGACCTACGAGCAGTACTTC.

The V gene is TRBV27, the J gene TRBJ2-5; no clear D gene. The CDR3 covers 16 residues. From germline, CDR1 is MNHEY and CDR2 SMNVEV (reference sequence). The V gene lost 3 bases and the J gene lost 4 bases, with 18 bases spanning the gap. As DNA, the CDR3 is TGTGCCAGCAGTTTTTTCTCCCTCGAGGCTGGAGAGACCCAGTACTTC. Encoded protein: CASSFFSLEAGETQYF.

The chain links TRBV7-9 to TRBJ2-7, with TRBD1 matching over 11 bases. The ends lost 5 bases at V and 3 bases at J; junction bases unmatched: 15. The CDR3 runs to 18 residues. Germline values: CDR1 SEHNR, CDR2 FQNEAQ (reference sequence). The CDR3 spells CASSRANGQGAVYYEQYF. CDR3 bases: TGTGCCAGCAGCCGGGCTAACGGACAGGGGGCCGTTTACTACGAGCAGTACTTC.

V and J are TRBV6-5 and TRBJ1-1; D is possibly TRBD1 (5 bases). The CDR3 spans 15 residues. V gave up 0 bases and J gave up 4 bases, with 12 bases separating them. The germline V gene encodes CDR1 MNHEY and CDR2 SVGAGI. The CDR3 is CASSYSRRGFTEAFF. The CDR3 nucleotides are TGTGCCAGCAGTTACTCGAGGAGGGGATTCACTGAAGCTTTCTTT.

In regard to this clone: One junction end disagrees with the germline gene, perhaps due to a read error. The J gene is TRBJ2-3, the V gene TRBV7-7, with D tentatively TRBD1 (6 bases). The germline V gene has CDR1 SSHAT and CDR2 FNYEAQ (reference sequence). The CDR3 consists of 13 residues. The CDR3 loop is CASSWDITDTQYF. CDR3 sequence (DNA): TGTGCTAGCAGCTGGGACATTACAGATACGCAGTATTTT.

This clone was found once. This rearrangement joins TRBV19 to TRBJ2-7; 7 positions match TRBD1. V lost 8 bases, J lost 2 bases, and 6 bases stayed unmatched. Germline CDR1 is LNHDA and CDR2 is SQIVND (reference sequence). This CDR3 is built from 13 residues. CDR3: CASSPGQTYEQYF. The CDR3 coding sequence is TGTGCCAGTTCGCCGGGACAGACCTACGAGCAGTACTTC.

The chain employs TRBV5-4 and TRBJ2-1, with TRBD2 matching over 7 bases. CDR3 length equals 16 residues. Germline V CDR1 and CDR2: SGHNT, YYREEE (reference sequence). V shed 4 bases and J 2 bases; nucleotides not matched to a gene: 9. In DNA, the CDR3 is TGTGCCAGCAGCCCCCAAGCGGGAACCACCTACAATGAGCAGTTCTTC. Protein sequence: CASSPQAGTTYNEQFF.

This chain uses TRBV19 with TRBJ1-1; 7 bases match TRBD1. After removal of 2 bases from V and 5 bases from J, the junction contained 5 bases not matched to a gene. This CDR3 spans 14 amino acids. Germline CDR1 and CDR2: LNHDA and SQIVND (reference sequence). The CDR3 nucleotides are TGTGCCAGTAGTATACAGGGGGGAATGACTGAAGCTTTCTTT. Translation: CASSIQGGMTEAFF.

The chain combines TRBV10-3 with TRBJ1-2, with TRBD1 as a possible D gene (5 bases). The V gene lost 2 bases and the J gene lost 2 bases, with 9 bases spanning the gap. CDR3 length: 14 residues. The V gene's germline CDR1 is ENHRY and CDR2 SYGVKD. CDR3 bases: TGTGCCATCAGTGAGAGGGAGGGGAACTATGGCTACACCTTC. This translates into CAISEREGNYGYTF.

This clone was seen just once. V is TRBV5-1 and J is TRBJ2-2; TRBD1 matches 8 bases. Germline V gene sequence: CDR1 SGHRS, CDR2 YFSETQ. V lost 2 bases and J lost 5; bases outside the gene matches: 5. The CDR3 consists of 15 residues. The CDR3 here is CASSLWTGRTGELFF. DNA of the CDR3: TGCGCCAGCAGCTTATGGACAGGGAGGACCGGGGAGCTGTTTTTT. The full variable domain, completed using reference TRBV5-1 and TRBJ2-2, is KAGVTQTPRYLIKTRGQQVTLSCSPISGHRSVSWYQQTPGQGLQFLFEYFSETQRNKGNFPGRFSGRQFSNSRSEMNVSTLELGDSALYLCASSLWTGRTGELFFGEGSRLTVL.

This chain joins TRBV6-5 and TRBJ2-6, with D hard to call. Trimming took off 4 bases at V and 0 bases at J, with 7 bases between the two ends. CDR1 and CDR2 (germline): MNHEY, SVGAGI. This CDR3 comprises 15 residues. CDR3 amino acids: CASSLSLSGANVLTF. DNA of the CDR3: TGTGCCAGCAGTTTAAGCCTCTCTGGGGCCAACGTCCTGACTTTC.

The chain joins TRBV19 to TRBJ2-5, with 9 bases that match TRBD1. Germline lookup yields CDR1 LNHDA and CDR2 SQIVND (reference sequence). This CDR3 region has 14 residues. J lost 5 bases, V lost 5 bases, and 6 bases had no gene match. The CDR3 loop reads CASSGGQGLETQYF. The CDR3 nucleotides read TGTGCCAGTAGTGGGGGACAGGGTTTGGAGACCCAGTACTTC. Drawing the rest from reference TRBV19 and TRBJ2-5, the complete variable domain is DGGITQSPKYLFRKEGQNVTLSCEQNLNHDAMYWYRQDPGQGLRLIYYSQIVNDFQKGDIAEGYSVSREKKESFPLTVTSAQKNPTAFYLCASSGGQGLETQYFGPGTRLLVL.

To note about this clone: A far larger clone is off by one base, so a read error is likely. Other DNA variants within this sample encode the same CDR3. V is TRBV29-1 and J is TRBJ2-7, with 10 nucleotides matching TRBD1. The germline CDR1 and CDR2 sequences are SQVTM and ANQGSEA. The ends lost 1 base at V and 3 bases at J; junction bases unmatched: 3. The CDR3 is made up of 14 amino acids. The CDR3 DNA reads TGCAGCGTTGAAGTGGGGGACAGGGGCTACGAGCAGTACTTC. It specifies CSVEVGDRGYEQYF.

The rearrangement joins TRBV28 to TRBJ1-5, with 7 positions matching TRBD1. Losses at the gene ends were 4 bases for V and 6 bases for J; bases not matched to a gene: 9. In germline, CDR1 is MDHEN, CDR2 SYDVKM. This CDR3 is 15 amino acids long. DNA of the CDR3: TGTGCCAGCAGTTCCCCCCGACAGGGAGGTCAGCCCCAGCATTTT. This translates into CASSSPRQGGQPQHF.

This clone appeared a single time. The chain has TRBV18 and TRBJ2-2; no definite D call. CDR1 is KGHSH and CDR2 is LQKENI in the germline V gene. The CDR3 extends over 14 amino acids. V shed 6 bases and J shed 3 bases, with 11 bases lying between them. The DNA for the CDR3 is TGTGCCAGCTCGCAGACTCTCGACACCGGGGAGCTGTTTTTT. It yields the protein CASSQTLDTGELFF.

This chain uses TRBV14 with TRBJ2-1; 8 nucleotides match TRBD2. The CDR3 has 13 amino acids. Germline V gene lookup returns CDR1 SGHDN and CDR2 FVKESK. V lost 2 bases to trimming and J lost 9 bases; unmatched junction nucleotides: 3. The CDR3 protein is CASSQWLAGEQFF. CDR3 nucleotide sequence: TGTGCCAGCAGCCAATGGCTAGCGGGTGAGCAGTTCTTC.

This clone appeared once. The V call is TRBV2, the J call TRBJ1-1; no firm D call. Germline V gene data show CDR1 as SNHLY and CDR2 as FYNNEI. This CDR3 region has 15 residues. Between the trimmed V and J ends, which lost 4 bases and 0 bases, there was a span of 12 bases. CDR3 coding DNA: TGTGCCAGCAGTGTTCAGGTTCTTATGAACACTGAAGCTTTCTTT. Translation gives CASSVQVLMNTEAFF.

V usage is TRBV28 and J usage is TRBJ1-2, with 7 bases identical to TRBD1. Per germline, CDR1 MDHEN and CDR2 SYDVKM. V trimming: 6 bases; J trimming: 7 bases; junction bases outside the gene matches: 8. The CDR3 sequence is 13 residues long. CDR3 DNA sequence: TGTGCCAGCAGGACAGGGTCGGAGCGTGGCTACACCTTC. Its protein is CASRTGSERGYTF.

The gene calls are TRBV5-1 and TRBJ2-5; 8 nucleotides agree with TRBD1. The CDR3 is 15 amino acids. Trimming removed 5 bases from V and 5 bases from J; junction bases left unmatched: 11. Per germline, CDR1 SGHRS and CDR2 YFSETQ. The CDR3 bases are TGCGCCAGCAGTACAGGACAGGGCCTCGTGGAGACCCAGTACTTC. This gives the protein CASSTGQGLVETQYF.

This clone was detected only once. The CDR3 spells CASSGDRDDTEAFF. The CDR3 nucleotides read TGTGCCAGCAGCGGTGACAGGGACGACACTGAAGCTTTCTTT. The chain carries TRBV9 and TRBJ1-1, with 7 bases that match TRBD1. The CDR3 has 14 residues. Germline V gene sequence: CDR1 SGDLS, CDR2 YYNGEE. Trimming removed 3 bases from V and 3 bases from J; junction bases left unmatched: 5.

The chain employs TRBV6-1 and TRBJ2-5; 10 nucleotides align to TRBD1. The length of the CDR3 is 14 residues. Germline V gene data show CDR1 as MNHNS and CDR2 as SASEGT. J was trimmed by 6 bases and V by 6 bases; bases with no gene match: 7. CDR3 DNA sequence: TGTGCCAGCAGGCCGGGGACAGGGGAAAAGACCCAGTACTTC. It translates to CASRPGTGEKTQYF.

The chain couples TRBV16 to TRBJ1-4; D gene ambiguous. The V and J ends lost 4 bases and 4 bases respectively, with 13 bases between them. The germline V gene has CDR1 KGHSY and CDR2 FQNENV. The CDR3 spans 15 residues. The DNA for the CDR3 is TGTGCCAGCAGCCCCCCGGGTCTACATAATGAAAAACTGTTTTTT. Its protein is CASSPPGLHNEKLFF.

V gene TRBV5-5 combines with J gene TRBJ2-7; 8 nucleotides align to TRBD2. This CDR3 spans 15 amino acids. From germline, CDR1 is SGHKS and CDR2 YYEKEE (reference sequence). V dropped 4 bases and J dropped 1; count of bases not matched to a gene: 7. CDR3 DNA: TGTGCCAGCAGCATGACTAGCGCCCCTTCCTACGAGCAGTACTTC. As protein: CASSMTSAPSYEQYF.

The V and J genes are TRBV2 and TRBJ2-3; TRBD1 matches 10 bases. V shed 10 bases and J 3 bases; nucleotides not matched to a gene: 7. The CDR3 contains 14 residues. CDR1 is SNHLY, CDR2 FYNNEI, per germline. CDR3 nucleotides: TGTGCCACTCTCCGGGACAGGGGAACAGATACGCAGTATTTT. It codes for CATLRDRGTDTQYF.

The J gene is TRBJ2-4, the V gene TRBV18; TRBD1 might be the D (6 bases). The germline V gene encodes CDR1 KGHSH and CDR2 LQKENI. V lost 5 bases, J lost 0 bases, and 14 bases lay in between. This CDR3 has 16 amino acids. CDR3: CASSKDSILAKNIQYF. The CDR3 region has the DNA TGTGCCAGCTCAAAGGACAGTATCTTAGCCAAAAACATTCAGTACTTC.